These T cell receptor beta chains were read from a single sample in a study of identical twins. From the 5' RACE reads, TCRdb called clonotypes with MiXCR, one entry per CDR3 protein. The table lists about 530,000 distinct CDR3 sequences, approximately 20% of them singletons. These data were also reused for a study on yellow fever vaccine responses in identical twins.

What was sequenced was CD4+ T cells sorted from blood. Source of these receptors: a woman aged 18-30 years in good health. The conserved cysteine and the conserved F or W are not part of the CDR3 here. The order of the fields is V gene, clone size, CDR3 protein. Only part of the rows carry a size: once, few, many, or a class if the clone is expanded.

TRBV11-2	few	ASTRMWAQVYTGELF
TRBV27	-	ASSTRAQSSYEQY
TRBV7-6	few	ASSLARTREQF
TRBV7-9	-	ASSLGLAGKAGELF
TRBV12-3/TRBV12-4	few	ASTQRGGRSGSPLH
TRBV7-6	-	ASSYLAGGFDTQY
TRBV5-1	few	ASSLGVPAALF
TRBV5-5	-	ASRRAGLTDTQY
TRBV24-1	few	ATSPGAFATDTQY
TRBV7-7	-	ASSLEERGTGQGYNEQF
TRBV15	-	ATSRAGAGEQY
TRBV29-1	few	SVPTNTEAF
TRBV20-1	-	SATIPGQGERGQY
TRBV20-1	-	SASGQGASTQY
TRBV20-1	once	SARTSGSGNEQF
TRBV3-1	-	ASSQTSGGAGF
TRBV5-1	few	ASSLVAASSYEQY
TRBV5-1	-	ASSLGIGIETQY
TRBV7-9	few	ASSATAGLSYEQY
TRBV9	-	ASSKYASSYNEQF
TRBV15	-	ATSLAGTSVGTQY
TRBV5-1	few	ASSPGAGSSYNEQF
TRBV7-2	-	ASSLPGFGELF
TRBV3-1	few	ASSGRGQVGELF
TRBV2	few	ASSAGFADTQY